This T cell receptor beta chain was observed in a study of T cells in Graves' hyperthyroidism and ophthalmopathy. PBMCs were derived from 10 ml fresh peripheral blood. This clonotype was detected ten times or more. Authors of the study amplified TCR beta CDR3 regions from RNA transcripts. A set of HTBI primers served as the primers for a first-round RT-PCR of the TCR CDR3. MiXCR was run by TCRdb on the multiplex PCR reads, yielding one entry per CDR3 protein. The data hold fewer than 500,000 distinct CDR3 sequences, with more than 14% observed a single time. The specimen sequenced was blood. The origin of this receptor is a woman aged 25 to 39 with Graves' ophthalmopathy.

The CDR3 region has the DNA TGCAGTGCTAGAGGGGGATACGAGCAGTACTTC. Residues: CSARGGYEQYF. V gene TRBV20-1 combines with J gene TRBJ2-7; D remains unclear. The CDR3 has 11 residues. Trimming took off 1 base at V and 4 bases at J, with 5 bases between the two ends. Germline V CDR1 and CDR2: DFQATT, SNEGSKA (reference sequence).